This TCR beta chain was profiled in a study of cytomegalovirus exposure and HLA in healthy donors. Study-level findings and limits: According to reports, the classifier identified cytomegalovirus status with high specificity and sensitivity.

This clone was counted once. Its cognate antigen is unknown. The PCR employed 60 Vbeta primers together with 13 Jbeta primers. Per the original data handling: Per a later analysis, the number of unique TCR beta chains was approximately 80 million, of which 9 million to 14 million were shared. Method: immunoSEQ multiplex PCR; TCRdb's copy keeps in-frame clones and lacks some. V, J and clone size reflect that table, while D and trimming were determined from the DNA. In the table there are about 190,000 clones, around 87% of which are singletons. Trimming shortened V by 1 base and J by 2 bases, and 9 bases separated the two germline ends. CDR1 is SGHTA, CDR2 FQGNSA, per germline. The CDR3 contains 14 residues.

The gene calls are TRBV7-2 and TRBJ2-7; possibly TRBD2 for D (6 bases). The sequence derives from a woman between 18 and 29 years old in good health and CMV-seronegative. The sequenced sample was PBMCs. CDR3 nucleotides: TGTGCCAGCAGCTTAGGAGGGAGGACCTACGAGCAGTACTTC. Protein sequence: CASSLGGRTYEQYF.